The entry that follows covers one T cell receptor (beta chain) sequence. Measured with immunoSEQ multiplex PCR; TCRdb has only the in-frame clones, and not every one. The sample shows 150,000 to 200,000 clones, 86% of them seen only once. The data stem from a study of blood T cell repertoires in COVID-19. Study context: Samples of COVID-19 (acute and convalescent) were obtained from the United States, Italy and Spain. PBMCs, B-cell-depleted T cells, or T cells were the source of the cDNA or gDNA that made up the material.

The CDR3 totals 14 residues. Looked up from germline, CDR1 is ENHRY and CDR2 is SYGVKD. The V end was cut by 0 bases, the J end by 2 bases, with 7 bases between. The chain employs TRBV10-3 and TRBJ1-2; D remains ambiguous. The TCR sequence derives from a woman of 80 years or more in a cohort sampled during active or convalescent COVID-19. The sequenced material came from peripheral blood. CDR3 sequence (DNA): TGTGCCATCAGTGAGTCGAGGCAAAACTATGGCTACACCTTC. It translates to CAISESRQNYGYTF.